Below, 3 T cell receptor beta chains from the same sample are listed, as sequenced in a study of OX40 agonist ivuxolimab in advanced cancers. Only in-frame clones appear in the TCRdb table, and some are missing; sequencing was by immunoSEQ multiplex PCR. The sample contains roughly 92,000 clones, roughly 89% of which appear only once. Here the sequenced sample was CD4+ or CD8+ T cells sorted from blood, taken in a trial of the OX40 agonist ivuxolimab. The receptors come from an adult with an advanced solid tumor such as melanoma, head and neck, liver or kidney cancer.

The V gene is TRBV14, the J gene TRBJ2-1; no clear D. V lost 1 base and J 9 bases, leaving 7 bases between the germline ends. Germline loops: CDR1 SGHDN, CDR2 FVKESK. This CDR3 comprises 12 residues. Here the CDR3 reads CASSQGRSEQFF. In nucleotides, the CDR3 is TGTGCCAGCAGCCAAGGGCGGAGTGAGCAGTTCTTC.

The V gene is TRBV19, the J gene TRBJ1-2; 8 positions match TRBD1. The CDR3 runs 15 residues. The junction had 10 bases not matched to a gene; V was cut back by 6 bases and J by 4 bases. Per the germline V gene, CDR1 is LNHDA and CDR2 is SQIVND (reference sequence). CDR3 nucleotide sequence: TGTGCCAGTAGCGTAAAGACAGGGGCCTTCTATGGCTACACCTTC. This sequence encodes CASSVKTGAFYGYTF.

In its sample, this clone was seen once. The chain couples TRBV5-1 to TRBJ2-1; D possibly corresponds to TRBD1 (6 bases). Between the trimmed V and J ends, which lost 7 bases and 4 bases, there was a span of 15 bases. Germline V gives CDR1 SGHRS, CDR2 YFSETQ. The CDR3 is 14 residues long. CDR3 sequence reads: CASGWGPTYNEQFF. The CDR3 DNA sequence: TGCGCCAGCGGTTGGGGGCCCACATACAATGAGCAGTTCTTC.